This T cell receptor beta chain was sequenced in a study of cytomegalovirus exposure and HLA in healthy donors. Turning to the study itself: An early release of data contained tens of millions of unique TCRs, which came from HLA-typed donors.

There are 14 residues in the CDR3. The V and J ends lost 5 bases and 2 bases respectively, with 9 bases between them. CDR1 is SEHNR, CDR2 FQNEAQ, per germline (reference sequence). General observations from the study: The analysis excluded some indistinguishable V segments, including TRBV6-2 and TRBV6-3.

The donors were healthy bone marrow donors. A few counts support this clone. Its target is unknown. In the PCR, 60 Vbeta and 13 Jbeta primers were used. Profiled with immunoSEQ multiplex PCR; TCRdb holds only in-frame clones, not every one. This table has around 150,000 clones, approximately 80% appearing once. The sequencing sample was made of PBMCs. The TCR was taken from a man between 18 and 35 years old in good health and CMV-seropositive. The chain couples TRBV7-9 to TRBJ1-4; a possible D gene is TRBD1 (6 bases). The CDR3 DNA follows: TGTGCCAGCAGCCGCCAGGGGACTAATGAAAAACTGTTTTTT. Translating it yields CASSRQGTNEKLFF.